The sequence of this TCR beta chain was determined in a study of identical twins. This CDR3 is built from 12 residues. The germline V gene has CDR1 SGHRS and CDR2 YFSETQ. Each CDR3 protein is one row after TCRdb ran MiXCR on the 5' RACE reads. The data contain around 690,000 distinct CDR3 sequences, over 20% of them singletons. This clonotype was counted many times. One end of the junction is discordant with germline, which a read error may explain. This sample also belongs to another study, concerning T cells expressing NK-cell markers. That publication notes: Investigators obtained TCR beta repertoires from sorted CD3+CD56+NKG2C+, CD3+CD56+NKG2C- and CD3+CD56-NKG2C+ T cells. Among eight sequenced donors, seven carried HCMV seropositivity while one was seronegative. The share of CD8+ T cells held by dominant NKG2C+ clonotypes was about 1.0-7.5% in several donors. Topping the CD3+CD56-NKG2C+ fraction as well were these clonotypes, in several donors.

The specimen sequenced was PBMCs. The source of this sequence is a woman aged 18-29 years in good health. The V and J genes are TRBV5-1 and TRBJ2-7, with a tentative D call TRBD1 (5 bases). The CDR3 reads CASSLTGYEQYF. The CDR3 nucleotides are TGTGCCAGCAGCTTAACAGGTTACGAGCAGTACTTC. The variable domain in full, completed from reference TRBV5-1 and TRBJ2-7, reads KAGVTQTPRYLIKTRGQQVTLSCSPISGHRSVSWYQQTPGQGLQFLFEYFSETQRNKGNFPGRFSGRQFSNSRSEMNVSTLELGDSALYLCASSLTGYEQYFGPGTRLTVT.